These 27 T cell receptor beta chains were all obtained from the same sample, sequenced in a study of cytomegalovirus exposure and HLA in healthy donors. Researchers ran the PCR with 60 Vbeta and 13 Jbeta primers. The assay was immunoSEQ multiplex PCR, and TCRdb's table has in-frame clones only and misses some. The data show roughly 120,000 clones, 9.5% seen once. Sequences were obtained from PBMCs. These receptors originate from a man under 40 in good health and CMV-seronegative.

In this sample, this clone turned up a few times. The J gene is TRBJ2-5, the V gene TRBV5-6; 9 positions agree with TRBD2. Germline-derived CDR1 and CDR2 are SGHDT and YYEEEE. This CDR3 has 14 residues. V lost 3 bases and J lost 4; bases outside the gene matches: 4. CDR3 loop: CASSWREGIETQYF. CDR3 nucleotides: TGTGCCAGCAGCTGGCGGGAGGGCATAGAGACCCAGTACTTC.

V gene TRBV11-2 combines with J gene TRBJ2-7; possibly TRBD2 for D (6 bases). Germline assignment: CDR1 SGHAT and CDR2 FQNNGV. CDR3 length: 13 residues. V lost 5 bases and J 4 bases, leaving 12 bases between the germline ends. The CDR3 nucleotides read TGTGCCAGCAGCCGTCAACGGGAGTACGAGCAGTACTTC. Translating gives CASSRQREYEQYF.

The chain couples TRBV6-4 to TRBJ2-1; TRBD2 matches 9 bases. Germline CDR1 reads MRHNA; CDR2 reads SNTAGT. There are 15 residues in the CDR3. The J segment lost 6 bases and the V segment lost 3 bases, leaving 6 bases of the junction unmatched. The CDR3 DNA sequence: TGTGCCAGCAGTGAGGGCGGGGGGGCCGCCAATGAGCAGTTCTTC. It specifies CASSEGGGAANEQFF.

This clone showed up just a few times. The J gene is TRBJ2-2, the V gene TRBV6-5, with no clear D. Germline assignment: CDR1 MNHEY and CDR2 SVGAGI. CDR3 length equals 14 residues. Trimming cost V 7 bases and J 0 bases, with 9 bases left between them. CDR3 coding DNA: TGTGCCAGCACCATCGACTCGAACACCGGGGAGCTGTTTTTT. Translated, it gives CASTIDSNTGELFF.

This rearrangement joins TRBV5-1 to TRBJ2-3; D may be TRBD2 (7 bases). The CDR3 sequence is 13 residues long. V was clipped by 4 bases and J by 3 bases, with 9 bases between them. Germline CDR1 is SGHRS and CDR2 is YFSETQ. CDR3 sequence reads: CASSRGATDTQYF. CDR3 bases: TGCGCCAGCAGCCGGGGGGCAACAGATACGCAGTATTTT.

This clone has just a few counts. The J gene is TRBJ1-4, the V gene TRBV5-1, with 9 bases that match TRBD1. Per the germline V gene, CDR1 is SGHRS and CDR2 is YFSETQ. This CDR3 is built from 15 residues. Trimming removed 0 bases from V and 7 bases from J; junction bases left unmatched: 4. CDR3 bases: TGCGCCAGCAGCTTGGGGGACAGGGATCTTGAAAAACTGTTTTTT. Its translation is CASSLGDRDLEKLFF.

This chain connects TRBV6-5 to TRBJ1-1; TRBD1 might be the D (6 bases). The CDR3 extends over 14 amino acids. Trimming took 6 bases from V and 0 from J, leaving 11 bases between them. Germline assignment: CDR1 MNHEY and CDR2 SVGAGI. CDR3 sequence: CASRRTGMNTEAFF. DNA for the CDR3: TGTGCCAGCAGGCGAACAGGGATGAACACTGAAGCTTTCTTT.

The sample holds a few counts of this clone. The genes are TRBV4-1 and TRBJ1-6, with 12 positions matching TRBD1. This CDR3 contains 14 residues. CDR1 MGHRA and CDR2 YSYEKL come from the germline V gene. The V segment lost 4 bases and the J segment 10 bases; nucleotides outside the gene matches: 2. The CDR3 loop reads CASSPGQGASPLHF. CDR3 DNA sequence: TGCGCCAGCAGCCCGGGACAGGGGGCATCACCCCTCCACTTT.

This clone turned up a few times. The chain couples TRBV9 to TRBJ2-5; D is unclear. Germline values: CDR1 SGDLS, CDR2 YYNGEE. Trimming stripped 4 bases from V and 2 bases from J, with 9 bases between. This CDR3 contains 13 residues. The CDR3, as DNA: TGTGCCAGCAGCCCTCAACTACAAGAGACCCAGTACTTC. As protein: CASSPQLQETQYF.

This clone appeared a few times. The chain couples TRBV5-1 to TRBJ2-5; D perhaps matches TRBD1 (5 bases). The assigned J gene may be wrong: the sequence end matches TRBJ2-7 better. Germline CDR1 and CDR2: SGHRS and YFSETQ. The CDR3 is 14 residues long. The CDR3 region is CASSLTPTVYEQYF. DNA for the CDR3: TGCGCCAGCAGCTTGACCCCGACAGTCTACGAGCAGTACTTC.

The CDR3 loop is CASSDLTSGGEQFF. CDR3 sequence (DNA): TGCGCCAGCAGCGACTTGACTAGTGGAGGTGAGCAGTTCTTC. The V call is TRBV5-1, the J call TRBJ2-1, with D maybe TRBD2 (6 bases). With 4 bases removed from V and 9 bases from J, the gap between germline ends came to 17 bases. Germline V gene lookup returns CDR1 SGHRS and CDR2 YFSETQ. The CDR3 consists of 14 residues.

J is TRBJ1-2 and V is TRBV10-1, with 11 bases matching TRBD1. V dropped 2 bases and J dropped 4; count of bases not matched to a gene: 15. CDR1 is WNHNN, CDR2 SYGVQD, per germline (reference sequence). This CDR3 comprises 19 residues. In nucleotides, the CDR3 is TGCGCCAGCAGTGAGCCGGACGAACGGGACAGGGGGTTTTTCTATGGCTACACCTTC. Encoded protein: CASSEPDERDRGFFYGYTF.

The chain links TRBV29-1 to TRBJ2-1; D remains ambiguous. The CDR3 has 13 amino acids. Trimming pared 3 bases from V and 5 bases from J, leaving 11 bases between. The germline V gene has CDR1 SQVTM and CDR2 ANQGSEA. CDR3 DNA: TGCAGCGTTGAGGTTACGACACACAATGAGCAGTTCTTC. Protein: CSVEVTTHNEQFF.

The gene calls are TRBV18 and TRBJ2-3; TRBD1 aligns across 8 bases. The junction had 5 bases not matched to a gene; V was cut back by 3 bases and J by 0 bases. Looked up from germline, CDR1 is KGHSH and CDR2 is LQKENI. The CDR3 consists of 16 residues. The CDR3, as DNA: TGTGCCAGCTCACCTTCGACAGGGGTCAGCACAGATACGCAGTATTTT. Translated: CASSPSTGVSTDTQYF.

The chain is built from TRBV2 and TRBJ2-1; D gene ambiguous. V was shortened by 7 bases and J by 1 base, with 11 bases between the two germline ends. From germline, CDR1 is SNHLY and CDR2 FYNNEI. The length of the CDR3 is 14 residues. The CDR3 sequence: CASTLLRSYNEQFF. DNA of the CDR3: TGTGCCAGCACCTTACTAAGATCCTACAATGAGCAGTTCTTC.

The gene calls are TRBV7-2 and TRBJ2-1, with 13 bases aligning to TRBD2. Germline V gene data show CDR1 as SGHTA and CDR2 as FQGNSA. The CDR3 consists of 19 residues. V gave up 5 bases and J gave up 4 bases; unmatched junction bases: 14. The CDR3 loop reads CASSLGRKLAGGSYNEQFF. The CDR3 region has the DNA TGTGCCAGCAGCCTGGGCCGTAAACTAGCGGGGGGGTCGTACAATGAGCAGTTCTTC.

The chain uses TRBV6-5 and TRBJ1-1, with unresolved D. V lost 1 base to trimming and J lost 1 base, with 7 bases between them. CDR3 length equals 14 residues. Germline V gene data show CDR1 as MNHEY and CDR2 as SVGAGI. CDR3 in DNA: TGTGCCAGCAGTTACTATGGCTCGAACACTGAAGCTTTCTTT. It specifies CASSYYGSNTEAFF.

The chain joins TRBV7-9 to TRBJ2-5, with a weak D call TRBD2 (5 bases). This CDR3 contains 16 residues. Trimming took off 5 bases at V and 2 bases at J, with 18 bases between the two ends. Germline CDR1 SEHNR, CDR2 FQNEAQ (reference sequence). This CDR3 is CASSAKLGYAQETQYF. DNA of the CDR3: TGTGCCAGCAGCGCCAAACTAGGGTACGCTCAAGAGACCCAGTACTTC.

The chain links TRBV27 to TRBJ2-7, with TRBD1 identical over 7 bases. Germline CDR1 reads MNHEY; CDR2 reads SMNVEV (reference sequence). This CDR3 comprises 14 residues. V lost 4 bases to trimming and J lost 7 bases; unmatched junction nucleotides: 10. The CDR3, as DNA: TGTGCCAGCAGTTCCGGCCGGGACAGAATGGAGCAGTACTTC. Translating it yields CASSSGRDRMEQYF.

This clone was counted a single time. This chain links TRBV7-9 with TRBJ1-6; unclear D gene. With 7 bases removed from V and 0 bases from J, the gap between germline ends came to 7 bases. The CDR3 sequence is 14 residues long. Germline values: CDR1 SEHNR, CDR2 FQNEAQ (reference sequence). This CDR3 is CASIESSYNSPLHF. In DNA, the CDR3 is TGTGCCAGCATCGAGAGCTCCTATAATTCACCCCTCCACTTT.

The V gene is TRBV5-6, the J gene TRBJ2-7, with D possibly being TRBD1 (5 bases). This CDR3 region has 15 residues. V was trimmed by 4 bases and J by 2 bases, leaving 16 bases between them. Germline V lookup: CDR1 SGHDT, CDR2 YYEEEE. The CDR3 loop is CASSPAMTEPYEQYF. CDR3 DNA: TGTGCCAGCAGCCCGGCCATGACAGAACCCTACGAGCAGTACTTC.

This chain joins TRBV7-6 and TRBJ2-5; TRBD2 is a possible D gene (5 bases). CDR3 length: 14 amino acids. The germline V gene has CDR1 SGHVS and CDR2 FNYEAQ. V dropped 1 base and J dropped 3 bases, with 9 bases sitting between them. The CDR3 coding sequence is TGTGCCAGCAGCTTAGTGGCTAGCAAAGAGACCCAGTACTTC. Its translation is CASSLVASKETQYF.

The chain employs TRBV18 and TRBJ2-1, with a possible D match to TRBD2 (6 bases). The CDR3 is made up of 13 amino acids. V lost 3 bases and J 7 bases, leaving 10 bases between the germline ends. Per germline, CDR1 KGHSH and CDR2 LQKENI. The CDR3 DNA reads as TGTGCCAGCTCACCTGGACTATCGAATGAGCAGTTCTTC. Encoded protein: CASSPGLSNEQFF.

The chain uses TRBV28 and TRBJ1-1; D possibly corresponds to TRBD1 (5 bases). In germline, CDR1 is MDHEN, CDR2 SYDVKM. This CDR3 has 15 residues. Trimming took off 5 bases at V and 6 bases at J, with 19 bases between the two ends. The CDR3 region is CASSAVNQRGAEAFF. The CDR3 DNA follows: TGTGCCAGCAGTGCCGTTAATCAAAGGGGTGCTGAAGCTTTCTTT.

This clone was seen a few times. The chain links TRBV25-1 to TRBJ2-7; TRBD2 matches 8 bases. The germline gives CDR1 MGHDK, CDR2 SYGVNS. The V and J ends lost 4 bases and 3 bases, in that order; junction bases with no gene match: 5. The CDR3 contains 14 residues. The CDR3 spells CASSVAGGGYEQYF. The CDR3 coding sequence is TGTGCCAGCAGTGTGGCGGGAGGTGGCTACGAGCAGTACTTC.

The chain has TRBV18 and TRBJ1-1, with D tentatively TRBD1 (6 bases). Germline V gives CDR1 KGHSH, CDR2 LQKENI. Trimming shortened V by 2 bases and J by 3 bases, and 13 bases separated the two germline ends. The CDR3 runs 15 residues. The chain's CDR3 is CASSPAAGVHTEAFF. CDR3 bases: TGTGCCAGCTCACCAGCGGCAGGGGTACACACTGAAGCTTTCTTT.

This rearrangement joins TRBV15 to TRBJ2-7; 7 bases agree with TRBD1. The germline gives CDR1 LNHNV, CDR2 YYDKDF (reference sequence). CDR3 size: 13 residues. V shed 9 bases and J 2 bases; nucleotides not matched to a gene: 7. CDR3 sequence: CATSGGAAYEQYF. CDR3 in DNA: TGTGCCACTTCAGGGGGAGCAGCCTACGAGCAGTACTTC.